This TCR beta chain came from a study of shared clonotypes between healthy human individuals. Produced via immunoSEQ multiplex PCR; TCRdb's table is partial and in-frame only. The repertoire holds 2,500,000 or so clones, with around nine tenths as singletons. Worth noting for this clone: Its target is not known.

The germline gives CDR1 KGHSH, CDR2 LQKENI. The CDR3 is 14 residues long. V lost 5 bases and J lost 4, with 15 bases in between. Whole-study findings and limits: It was the non-shared clonotypes that had lower generation probabilities than clonotypes shared by all four donors. As a rule, naive subsets had a larger estimated richness than memory subsets.

The chain has TRBV18 and TRBJ2-7; D is perhaps TRBD1 (6 bases). This TCR derives from a man aged 18-30 years in good health. Sequenced: naive CD4+ T cells sorted from blood. The sample's subset: CD45RA+ positively selected. The CDR3 loop is CASSIQGLPYEQYF. CDR3 bases: TGTGCCAGCTCAATACAGGGCCTTCCTTACGAGCAGTACTTC. Supplemented by reference TRBV18 and TRBJ2-7, the full variable domain reads NAGVMQNPRHLVRRRGQEARLRCSPMKGHSHVYWYRQLPEEGLKFMVYLQKENIIDESGMPKERFSAEFPKEGPSILRIQQVVRGDSAAYFCASSIQGLPYEQYFGPGTRLTVT.